A selection of T cell receptor beta chains follows, all from one sample in a study of CD4 and CD8 cells across lung adenocarcinoma regions. In TCRdb, the PCR reads were re-called with MiXCR into one record per CDR3 protein. Counted here are approximately 8,800 distinct CDR3 sequences, less than 70% occurring once; the ten biggest clones make up approximately 19%. The sequencing sample was made of CD8+ T cells from the center of a lung tumor. All receptors come from a female donor with lung adenocarcinoma. The CD4 and CD8 labels of this study may be unreliable. CDR3s include the opening cysteine and the closing phenylalanine or tryptophan. The D gene is left open where the match is weak. Rows give clone size only sometimes, using once, few, many, or a class for an expanded clone.

d_call: TRBD1; j_call: TRBJ2-1; v_call: TRBV25-1; clone_size: many; cdr3_nt: TGTGCCAGCAGAGGACAGGGGGTCTCCTACAATGAGCAGTTCTTC; cdr3_aa: CASRGQGVSYNEQFF
d_call: TRBD1; j_call: TRBJ1-4; v_call: TRBV5-4; clone_size: .; cdr3_nt: TGTGCCAGCAGCTCGAACAGGGGGCTTAATGAAAAACTGTTTTTT; cdr3_aa: CASSSNRGLNEKLFF
d_call: .; j_call: TRBJ2-5; v_call: TRBV6-1; clone_size: once; cdr3_nt: TGTGCCAGCAGTATTGGGGCACTACCGGGAAGGGAGGCCCAGTACTTC; cdr3_aa: CASSIGALPGREAQYF
d_call: TRBD1; j_call: TRBJ1-4; v_call: TRBV12-3/TRBV12-4; clone_size: .; cdr3_nt: TGTGCCAGCAGTAACACAGGGGCAACTAATGAAAAACTGTTTTTT; cdr3_aa: CASSNTGATNEKLFF
d_call: .; j_call: TRBJ1-1; v_call: TRBV5-1; clone_size: .; cdr3_nt: TGCGCCAGCAGCCCGTACTTCGTAATGAACACTGAAGCTTTCTTT; cdr3_aa: CASSPYFVMNTEAFF
d_call: TRBD1; j_call: TRBJ2-5; v_call: TRBV5-4; clone_size: medium-sized; cdr3_nt: TGTGCCAGCAGCTTGGCGATGGGACAGGGAGAGACCCAGTACTTC; cdr3_aa: CASSLAMGQGETQYF
d_call: TRBD1; j_call: TRBJ2-2; v_call: TRBV6-5; clone_size: .; cdr3_nt: TGTGCCAGCAGTTCCACAGGGGGCGGGCACACCGGGGCGCAGTTTTTT; cdr3_aa: CASSSTGGGHTGAQFF
d_call: TRBD2; j_call: TRBJ2-7; v_call: TRBV6-1; clone_size: .; cdr3_nt: TGTGCCAGCAGTGAATCTAGCGGGAGGGGCTCCTACGAGCAGTACTTC; cdr3_aa: CASSESSGRGSYEQYF
d_call: .; j_call: TRBJ2-6; v_call: TRBV5-1; clone_size: .; cdr3_nt: TGCGCCAGCAGCCCGGACGCAGTCAGACACTCTGGGGCCAACGTCCTGACTTTC; cdr3_aa: CASSPDAVRHSGANVLTF
d_call: TRBD2; j_call: TRBJ2-3; v_call: TRBV6-1; clone_size: .; cdr3_nt: TGTGCCAGCAGTGCGGGGGCGGGGGGGGAAAATATGCAGTATTTT; cdr3_aa: CASSAGAGGENMQYF
d_call: .; j_call: TRBJ2-1; v_call: TRBV10-1; clone_size: .; cdr3_nt: TGCGCCAGCAGTGCAGGGTTGGACAATGAGCAGTTCTTC; cdr3_aa: CASSAGLDNEQFF
d_call: .; j_call: TRBJ2-3; v_call: TRBV7-6; clone_size: .; cdr3_nt: TGTGCCAGGGGCCTAGGGGGGGACGCCGCAGATACGCAGTACTTT; cdr3_aa: CARGLGGDAADTQYF
d_call: TRBD2; j_call: TRBJ2-5; v_call: TRBV6-1; clone_size: .; cdr3_nt: TGTGCCAGCACCCTCTCGGGTAGCGGGGGGCCAGACACCCAGTACTTC; cdr3_aa: CASTLSGSGGPDTQYF
d_call: TRBD1; j_call: TRBJ2-1; v_call: TRBV19; clone_size: .; cdr3_nt: TGTGCCAGTAGGGGGAAAACCGGGACAGGGGAAGGCAATGAGCAGTTCTTC; cdr3_aa: CASRGKTGTGEGNEQFF
d_call: .; j_call: TRBJ2-7; v_call: TRBV5-6; clone_size: .; cdr3_nt: TGTGCCAGCAGCTTCAGGCGAGGGGCCAACGAGCAGTACTTC; cdr3_aa: CASSFRRGANEQYF
d_call: .; j_call: TRBJ2-2; v_call: TRBV10-2; clone_size: .; cdr3_nt: TGCGCCAGCAGTGGATGGATATCGCTGAGCACAGGGAAGCTGTATTTT; cdr3_aa: CASSGWISLSTGKLYF
d_call: TRBD1; j_call: TRBJ1-1; v_call: TRBV6-5; clone_size: many; cdr3_nt: TGTGCCAGCAGTTCGGGGACAGCTAGTCGCAGGGCTGAAGCTTTCTTT; cdr3_aa: CASSSGTASRRAEAFF
d_call: .; j_call: TRBJ2-3; v_call: TRBV20-1; clone_size: few; cdr3_nt: TGCAGTGCTTCCTTTGGCCAGGAATGGTCCACAGATACGCAGTATTTT; cdr3_aa: CSASFGQEWSTDTQYF
d_call: .; j_call: TRBJ1-1; v_call: TRBV6-2/TRBV6-3; clone_size: .; cdr3_nt: TGTGCCAGCAGTTACTCGAGCCGATACAGGAACACTGAAGCTTTCTTT; cdr3_aa: CASSYSSRYRNTEAFF
d_call: .; j_call: TRBJ1-1; v_call: TRBV27; clone_size: .; cdr3_nt: TGTGCCAGCAGGGCCTTCGGGGGTGGGGGGCGGACTGAAGCTTTCTTT; cdr3_aa: CASRAFGGGGRTEAFF
d_call: TRBD2; j_call: TRBJ2-5; v_call: TRBV6-4; clone_size: .; cdr3_nt: TGTGCCAGCGGTCCTCGAACGGGAGGGCAGCCAGAGACGCAGTATTTC; cdr3_aa: CASGPRTGGQPETQYF
d_call: TRBD2; j_call: TRBJ2-5; v_call: TRBV12-3/TRBV12-4; clone_size: many; cdr3_nt: TGTGCCGGCAGTGGGGGGGGTGCGGGAGAGACCCAGTACTTC; cdr3_aa: CAGSGGGAGETQYF
d_call: .; j_call: TRBJ2-5; v_call: TRBV11-2; clone_size: .; cdr3_nt: TGTGCCGGGAGGTTCGGGGGGCGGCATGAAGATACCCAGTACTTC; cdr3_aa: CAGRFGGRHEDTQYF
d_call: .; j_call: TRBJ1-3; v_call: TRBV10-3; clone_size: few; cdr3_nt: TGTGCCATCAGTGCGGAGGCGACTGGAAACACCATATATTTT; cdr3_aa: CAISAEATGNTIYF
d_call: .; j_call: TRBJ2-1; v_call: TRBV7-2; clone_size: few; cdr3_nt: TGTGCCAGCAGCTTAGGTTTAGCAGGGGTATTCGGCAATGAGCAGTTCTTC; cdr3_aa: CASSLGLAGVFGNEQFF
d_call: .; j_call: TRBJ1-2; v_call: TRBV5-8; clone_size: .; cdr3_nt: TGTGCCAGCAGCCCGCGAATTGGGAGGGCCGGCTATGGCTACACCTTC; cdr3_aa: CASSPRIGRAGYGYTF